The 20 T cell receptor beta chains in this list originate from one sample, sequenced in a study of cytomegalovirus exposure and HLA in healthy donors. The study ran its PCR with 60 Vbeta and 13 Jbeta primers. Assay: immunoSEQ multiplex PCR; the TCRdb copy retains only in-frame clones and omits some. This sample has over 150,000 clones, with 75% to 85% found just once. Sequencing input: PBMCs. These receptors all come from a woman aged 50 to 60 in good health and CMV-seronegative.

As regards this clone: One end of the junction varies from germline; a read error may be responsible. V usage is TRBV7-9 and J usage is TRBJ2-7, with D unresolved. Looked up from germline, CDR1 is SEHNR and CDR2 is FQNEAQ (reference sequence). The CDR3 spans 12 residues. CDR3 in amino acids: CSSSYSSYEQYF. Here the CDR3 DNA reads TGTTCCAGCAGTTACAGCTCCTACGAGCAGTACTTC.

The rearrangement links TRBV25-1 to TRBJ1-1; D remains unclear. The V end was cut by 8 bases, the J end by 1 base, with 14 bases between. The V gene's germline CDR1 is MGHDK and CDR2 SYGVNS. This CDR3 spans 14 amino acids. CDR3 DNA: TGTGCCAGCGCGGACGCGGGCAGGAACACTGAAGCTTTCTTT. This sequence encodes CASADAGRNTEAFF.

This clone has a handful of counts. The chain combines TRBV28 with TRBJ1-5; D remains ambiguous. The length of the CDR3 is 15 residues. Germline values: CDR1 MDHEN, CDR2 SYDVKM. V was cut by 5 bases and J by 3 bases, with 14 bases left in between. For the CDR3, the DNA is TGTGCCAGCAGTACTTCCCGGGTCTACAATCAGCCCCAGCATTTT. Its protein is CASSTSRVYNQPQHF.

The chain has TRBV4-3 and TRBJ2-1; 8 bases map to TRBD2. Trimming took 6 bases from V and 4 from J; bases not matched to a gene: 8. The CDR3 runs to 15 residues. Germline V gene lookup returns CDR1 LGHNA and CDR2 YSLEER. The CDR3 sequence is CASSPEAGGYNEQFF. The CDR3 bases are TGCGCCAGCAGTCCCGAGGCGGGAGGTTACAATGAGCAGTTCTTC.

The rearrangement uses TRBV18 and TRBJ2-1; 7 bases fit TRBD1. CDR1 is KGHSH and CDR2 is LQKENI in the germline V gene. The CDR3 is 14 residues long. The V segment lost 3 bases and the J segment 12 bases; nucleotides outside the gene matches: 11. The CDR3 reads CASSPGQFPVGQFF. The DNA of the CDR3 is TGTGCCAGCTCACCGGGACAGTTTCCCGTGGGGCAGTTCTTC.

This clone occurred a few times. This rearrangement joins TRBV6-5 to TRBJ2-2, with a tentative D call TRBD2 (6 bases). The germline V gene encodes CDR1 MNHEY and CDR2 SVGAGI. Trimming took off 9 bases at V and 5 bases at J, with 16 bases between the two ends. This CDR3 is built from 14 residues. As DNA, the CDR3 is TGTGCCAGTACCTCGGGGGTTAAGACCGGGGAGCTGTTTTTT. Protein sequence: CASTSGVKTGELFF.

The count of this clone is one. The rearrangement joins TRBV5-1 to TRBJ2-2, with 7 bases aligning to TRBD1. The CDR3 is 16 amino acids. J gave up 4 bases and V 0 bases, and 6 bases lay outside the gene matches. The germline V gene encodes CDR1 SGHRS and CDR2 YFSETQ. As DNA, the CDR3 is TGCGCCAGCAGCTTGGAGTGGGACAGACTCACCGGGGAGCTGTTTTTT. Amino acids: CASSLEWDRLTGELFF.

The CDR3 nucleotides read TGTGCCATCAGTGAAAAACAGCTCCCCCCCGGGGAGCTGTTTTTT. Translated: CAISEKQLPPGELFF. The genes are TRBV10-3 and TRBJ2-2, with no clear D. The V end lost 3 bases, the J end lost 6 bases, and 14 bases lay between the germline ends. The CDR3 is 15 amino acids. CDR1 is ENHRY, CDR2 SYGVKD, per germline.

The chain uses TRBV6-6 and TRBJ1-2; perhaps TRBD1 as D (6 bases). V dropped 5 bases and J dropped 7 bases, with 14 bases sitting between them. The germline V gene encodes CDR1 MNHNY and CDR2 SVGAGI (reference sequence). The length of the CDR3 is 13 residues. CDR3 residues: CASSLKQGRGYTF. CDR3 sequence (DNA): TGTGCCAGCAGTCTCAAACAGGGACGTGGCTACACCTTC.

The chain combines TRBV29-1 with TRBJ1-3, with D unclear. CDR1 and CDR2 from the germline V gene are SQVTM and ANQGSEA. Trimming removed 4 bases from V and 4 bases from J, with 8 bases in between. This CDR3 has 12 residues. The CDR3 spells CSVVTQGNTIYF. The DNA for the CDR3 is TGCAGCGTTGTAACACAGGGAAACACCATATATTTT.

The chain combines TRBV28 with TRBJ1-2, with D tentatively TRBD1 (6 bases). The CDR3 is made up of 14 amino acids. CDR1 and CDR2 (germline): MDHEN, SYDVKM. Trimming took 3 bases from V and 2 from J, leaving 10 bases between them. The CDR3 is CASSLPGTNYGYTF. CDR3 nucleotide sequence: TGTGCCAGCAGTTTGCCCGGGACAAACTATGGCTACACCTTC.

There are a few counts of this clone. The CDR3 spells CATERIGGVGDTEAFF. CDR3 DNA sequence: TGTGCCACGGAGCGGATAGGGGGCGTTGGGGACACTGAAGCTTTCTTT. The genes are TRBV13 and TRBJ1-1, with 7 bases fitting TRBD1. Trimming took 10 bases from V and 3 from J; bases not matched to a gene: 17. Germline loops: CDR1 PRHDT, CDR2 FYEKMQ (reference sequence). The CDR3 is 16 residues long.

This chain connects TRBV2 to TRBJ2-7; D might be TRBD2 (5 bases). This CDR3 is 11 amino acids long. The germline V and J ends were trimmed by 6 bases and 5 bases, with 8 bases remaining between them. CDR1 is SNHLY, CDR2 FYNNEI, per germline. The CDR3 protein is CASRAGNEQYF. CDR3 nucleotide sequence: TGTGCCAGCAGGGCGGGTAACGAGCAGTACTTC. The full variable domain, its missing parts supplied by reference TRBV2 and TRBJ2-7, is EPEVTQTPSHQVTQMGQEVILRCVPISNHLYFYWYRQILGQKVEFLVSFYNNEISEKSEIFDDQFSVERPDGSNFTLKIRSTKLEDSAMYFCASRAGNEQYFGPGTRLTVT.

This sequence joins TRBV10-3 and TRBJ2-7; D is perhaps TRBD2 (5 bases). Germline V lookup: CDR1 ENHRY, CDR2 SYGVKD. The CDR3 spans 14 residues. The V end was cut by 10 bases, the J end by 1 base, with 17 bases between. The chain's CDR3 is CATKAAGQSYEQYF. Here the CDR3 DNA reads TGTGCCACAAAAGCGGCAGGTCAATCCTACGAGCAGTACTTC.

The rearrangement uses TRBV19 and TRBJ1-4, with 7 bases that match TRBD1. CDR1 and CDR2 from the germline V gene are LNHDA and SQIVND (reference sequence). This CDR3 has 12 amino acids. V lost 6 bases to trimming and J lost 8 bases; unmatched junction nucleotides: 3. CDR3 sequence reads: CASRGTAEKLFF. In DNA form, the CDR3 reads TGTGCCAGTAGAGGGACAGCCGAAAAACTGTTTTTT.

The chain has TRBV6-6 and TRBJ2-1; 13 bases align to TRBD2. CDR1 is MNHNY, CDR2 SVGAGI, per germline (reference sequence). The CDR3 runs to 16 residues. Germline trimming cut 2 bases from V and 6 bases from J; bases unmatched to any gene: 4. This chain's CDR3 is CASSYPLAGGLNEQFF. In DNA form, the CDR3 reads TGTGCCAGCAGTTACCCACTAGCGGGGGGGCTCAATGAGCAGTTCTTC.

The chain combines TRBV7-2 with TRBJ2-1, with 8 bases identical to TRBD2. In germline, CDR1 is SGHTA, CDR2 FQGNSA. V shed 6 bases and J 5 bases; nucleotides not matched to a gene: 3. The CDR3 is 13 amino acids. CDR3 protein: CASRLLADNEQFF. The CDR3 nucleotides are TGTGCCAGCAGGTTACTAGCGGACAATGAGCAGTTCTTC.

The V call is TRBV10-3, the J call TRBJ1-2, with D perhaps TRBD1 (5 bases). Germline CDR1 ENHRY, CDR2 SYGVKD. Trimming cost V 7 bases and J 2 bases, with 20 bases left between them. The CDR3 totals 16 residues. CDR3 nucleotides: TGTGCCATCACCCCCGGGCCTACAGGTAGAAACTATGGCTACACCTTC. It codes for CAITPGPTGRNYGYTF.

The chain couples TRBV6-1 to TRBJ2-1; TRBD1 matches 12 bases. The trim removed 0 bases at V and 9 bases at J, leaving 3 bases unmatched. The germline CDR1 and CDR2 sequences are MNHNS and SASEGT. The length of the CDR3 is 15 residues. CDR3 coding DNA: TGTGCCAGCAGTGAAGCGGGACAGGGGGCCGGTGAGCAGTTCTTC. Translated: CASSEAGQGAGEQFF.

This clone was seen only once. The chain employs TRBV5-1 and TRBJ2-1, with 7 bases aligning to TRBD2. Germline assignment: CDR1 SGHRS and CDR2 YFSETQ. V was pared by 4 bases and J by 0 bases, with 7 bases of the junction left unmatched. The CDR3 runs to 16 residues. The CDR3: CASSTSLASSYNEQFF. CDR3 DNA: TGCGCCAGCAGCACTTCACTAGCGAGCTCCTACAATGAGCAGTTCTTC.